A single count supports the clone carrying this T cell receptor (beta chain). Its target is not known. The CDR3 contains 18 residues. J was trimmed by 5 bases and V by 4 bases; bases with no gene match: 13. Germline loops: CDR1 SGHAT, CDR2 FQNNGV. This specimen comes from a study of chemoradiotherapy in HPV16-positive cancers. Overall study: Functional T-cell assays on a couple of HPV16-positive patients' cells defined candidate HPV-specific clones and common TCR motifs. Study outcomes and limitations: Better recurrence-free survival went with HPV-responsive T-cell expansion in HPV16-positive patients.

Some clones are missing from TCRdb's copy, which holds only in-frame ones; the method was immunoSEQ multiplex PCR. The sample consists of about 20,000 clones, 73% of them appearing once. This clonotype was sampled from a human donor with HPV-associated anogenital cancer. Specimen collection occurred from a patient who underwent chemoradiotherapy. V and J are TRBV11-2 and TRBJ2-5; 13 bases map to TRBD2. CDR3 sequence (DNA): TGTGCCAGCAGCTCCATAACTAGCGGGGGGGCGCGGCGGGAGACCCAGTACTTC. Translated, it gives CASSSITSGGARRETQYF.